This T cell receptor beta chain was sequenced for a study of blood T cell repertoires in COVID-19. The CDR3 spans 15 residues. CDR1 KGHSH and CDR2 LQKENI come from the germline V gene. V lost 1 base and J 1 base, leaving 10 bases between the germline ends. Profiled with immunoSEQ multiplex PCR; TCRdb holds only in-frame clones, not every one. The sample lists some 380,000 clones, approximately 77% occurring once. The chain is built from TRBV18 and TRBJ1-1; unclear D gene. Sequencing was carried out using peripheral blood. This receptor was taken from a human donor with acute or convalescent COVID-19. The donor label of this sample is uncertain. CDR3 coding DNA: TGTGCCAGCTCACCACGTGCGGGTCAGAACACTGAAGCTTTCTTT. This translates into CASSPRAGQNTEAFF.